This T cell receptor (beta chain) was documented in a study of T cell changes during pregnancy in multiple sclerosis. Method: immunoSEQ multiplex PCR; TCRdb's copy keeps in-frame clones and lacks some. Of tens of thousands of clones listed, approximately 89% are singletons. This CDR3 is built from 14 residues. The trim removed 7 bases at V and 6 bases at J, leaving 10 bases unmatched. Looked up from germline, CDR1 is SGHRS and CDR2 is YFSETQ. The sample in question was CD8+ T cells from peripheral blood mononuclear cells, obtained in the first trimester of pregnancy. The J gene is TRBJ1-2, the V gene TRBV5-1; 9 positions match TRBD1. This clonotype was obtained from a female donor with multiple sclerosis, enrolled in a pregnancy study. The CDR3 loop is CASGSGTGSNGYTF. The CDR3, as DNA: TGCGCCAGCGGATCCGGGACAGGGTCGAATGGCTACACCTTC.